One T cell receptor beta chain is described in this entry. The CDR3 spans 13 residues. Trimming at V came to 3 bases and at J to 8 bases, leaving 6 bases not matched to a gene. CDR1 and CDR2 (germline): KGHSH, LQKENI. Cohort 3 recovered donors had two negative PCRs, clearance, or symptom resolution. The sample comes from a study of blood T cell repertoires in COVID-19. Original handling: Amplified reference gene primers provided the basis for estimating nucleated cell counts. Produced via immunoSEQ multiplex PCR; TCRdb's table is partial and in-frame only. That table supplies the V and J calls and clone size; D and trimming were determined from the DNA. The sample yields 330,000 or so clones, 92% seen once.

The genes are TRBV18 and TRBJ1-1; 7 nucleotides match TRBD1. The sequence was obtained from a woman younger than 45 who had recovered from COVID-19. Input material: PBMCs or T cells enriched from blood (not recorded which). This CDR3 reads CASSPGTAVEAFF. DNA for the CDR3: TGTGCCAGCTCACCCGGGACAGCGGTGGAAGCTTTCTTT. The whole variable domain, filled in from reference TRBV18 and TRBJ1-1, reads NAGVMQNPRHLVRRRGQEARLRCSPMKGHSHVYWYRQLPEEGLKFMVYLQKENIIDESGMPKERFSAEFPKEGPSILRIQQVVRGDSAAYFCASSPGTAVEAFFGQGTRLTVV.